The T cell receptor beta chain described here comes from a study of metastatic and nonmetastatic thyroid tumors. The germline CDR1 and CDR2 sequences are SGHTA and FQGNSA. Trimming left V 3 bases short and J 5 bases short, with 8 bases between. The CDR3 length is 14 residues. General study findings and limits: As reported, TCR beta diversity in blood and tumor was significantly higher in malignant thyroid tumors than in benign nodules.

Details on this clone: Its antigen is undetermined.

Using MiXCR, TCRdb re-called clones from the PCR reads. This table has more than 20,000 clones, more than 30% appearing once. All patients were treatment-naive before thyroid surgery. Sequenced material: blood. The chain joins TRBV7-2 to TRBJ1-6, with a tentative D call TRBD1 (6 bases). This receptor was taken from a male donor with papillary thyroid cancer or a benign thyroid nodule (not recorded which). Some clones in this sample may be carry-over from other donors' samples. CDR3 region: CASSFSGDNSPLHF. CDR3 nucleotide sequence: TGTGCCAGCAGCTTCTCAGGGGATAATTCACCCCTCCACTTT.